The TCR beta chain described here comes from a study of blood T cells in healthy people across ages. Germline V gives CDR1 SEHNR, CDR2 FQNEAQ (reference sequence). V lost 4 bases to trimming and J lost 12 bases, with 14 bases between them. The CDR3 length is 12 residues. Combining a sample-barcoded 5' primer with a J-beta primer mix, a second PCR ran for roughly 7 to 11 cycles. TCRdb re-called the 5' RACE reads through MiXCR, storing one row per CDR3 protein. The repertoire includes around 750,000 distinct CDR3 sequences, around half of them detected once, and around 41% sits in the top ten. Sequenced material: blood. The sequence was collected from a man older than 75 in good health. The chain recombines TRBV7-9 with TRBJ2-3, with TRBD2 as a possible D gene (6 bases). As DNA, the CDR3 is TGTGCCAGCAGCTACCGGGACTTTCTCCAGTATTTT. It specifies CASSYRDFLQYF. Filled out from reference TRBV7-9 and TRBJ2-3, the complete variable domain reads DTGVSQNPRHKITKRGQNVTFRCDPISEHNRLYWYRQTLGQGPEFLTYFQNEAQLEKSRLLSDRFSAERPKGSFSTLEIQRTEQGDSAMYLCASSYRDFLQYFGPGTRLTVL.